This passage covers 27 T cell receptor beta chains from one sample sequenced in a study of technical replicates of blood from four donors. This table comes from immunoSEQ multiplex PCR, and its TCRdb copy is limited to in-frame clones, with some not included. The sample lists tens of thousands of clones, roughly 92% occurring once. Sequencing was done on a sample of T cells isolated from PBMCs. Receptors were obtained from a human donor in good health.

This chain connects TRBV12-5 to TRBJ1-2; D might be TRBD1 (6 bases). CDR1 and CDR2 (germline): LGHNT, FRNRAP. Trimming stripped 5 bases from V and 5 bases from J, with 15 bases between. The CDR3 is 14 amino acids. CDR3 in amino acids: CASGLRGATYGYTF. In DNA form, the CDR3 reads TGTGCTAGTGGTCTGCGGGGGGCCACTTATGGCTACACCTTC.

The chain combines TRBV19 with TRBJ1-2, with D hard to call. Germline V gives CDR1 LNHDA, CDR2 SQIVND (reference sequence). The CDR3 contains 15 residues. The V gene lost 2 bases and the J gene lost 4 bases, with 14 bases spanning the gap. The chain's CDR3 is CASSIFGISLYGYTF. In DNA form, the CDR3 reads TGTGCCAGTAGTATATTTGGCATCTCCCTCTATGGCTACACCTTC.

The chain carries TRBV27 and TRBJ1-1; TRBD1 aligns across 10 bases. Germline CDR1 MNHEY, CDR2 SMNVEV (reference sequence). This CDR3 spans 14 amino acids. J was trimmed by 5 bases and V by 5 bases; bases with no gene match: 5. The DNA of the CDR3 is TGTGCCAGCAGTCCCCCGGGACAGGGGACTGAAGCTTTCTTT. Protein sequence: CASSPPGQGTEAFF.

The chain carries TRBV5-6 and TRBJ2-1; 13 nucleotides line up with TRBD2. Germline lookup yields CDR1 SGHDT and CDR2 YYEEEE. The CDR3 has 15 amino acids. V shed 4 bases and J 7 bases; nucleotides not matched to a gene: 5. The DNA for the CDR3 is TGTGCCAGCAGCCCGGGACTAGCGGGGTTTAATGAGCAGTTCTTC. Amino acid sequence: CASSPGLAGFNEQFF.

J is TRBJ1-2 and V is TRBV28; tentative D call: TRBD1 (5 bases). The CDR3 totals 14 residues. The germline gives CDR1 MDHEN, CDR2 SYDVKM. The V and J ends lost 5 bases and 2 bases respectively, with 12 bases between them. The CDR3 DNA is TGTGCCAGCAGTCCTTGGGGGGTCAACTATGGCTACACCTTC. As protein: CASSPWGVNYGYTF.

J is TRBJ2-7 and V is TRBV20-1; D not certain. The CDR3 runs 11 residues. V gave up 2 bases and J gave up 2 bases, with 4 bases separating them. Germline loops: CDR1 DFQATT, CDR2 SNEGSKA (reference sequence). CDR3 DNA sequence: TGCAGTGCTAGACTAGCCTACGAGCAGTACTTC. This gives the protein CSARLAYEQYF.

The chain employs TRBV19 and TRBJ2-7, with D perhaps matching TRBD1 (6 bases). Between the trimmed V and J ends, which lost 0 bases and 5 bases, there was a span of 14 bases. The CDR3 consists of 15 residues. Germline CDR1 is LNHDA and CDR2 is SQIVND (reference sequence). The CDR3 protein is CASSIDGHGGDEQYF. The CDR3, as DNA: TGTGCCAGTAGTATAGATGGACATGGGGGCGACGAGCAGTACTTC. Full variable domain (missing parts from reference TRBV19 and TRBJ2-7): DGGITQSPKYLFRKEGQNVTLSCEQNLNHDAMYWYRQDPGQGLRLIYYSQIVNDFQKGDIAEGYSVSREKKESFPLTVTSAQKNPTAFYLCASSIDGHGGDEQYFGPGTRLTVT.

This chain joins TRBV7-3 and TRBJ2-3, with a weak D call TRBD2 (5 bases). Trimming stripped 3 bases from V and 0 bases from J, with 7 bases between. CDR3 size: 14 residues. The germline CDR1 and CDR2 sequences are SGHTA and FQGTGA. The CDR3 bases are TGTGCCAGCAGCTTCGGACTCAGCACAGATACGCAGTATTTT. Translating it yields CASSFGLSTDTQYF.

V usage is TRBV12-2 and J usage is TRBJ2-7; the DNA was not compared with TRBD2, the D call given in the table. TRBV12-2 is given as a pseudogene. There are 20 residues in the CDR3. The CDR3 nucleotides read TGTGCAAGTCGCTTTCGAGGGACTCCGATTAGAGCGGGCGTCTCCTACGAGCAGTACTTC. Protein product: CASRFRGTPIRAGVSYEQYF.

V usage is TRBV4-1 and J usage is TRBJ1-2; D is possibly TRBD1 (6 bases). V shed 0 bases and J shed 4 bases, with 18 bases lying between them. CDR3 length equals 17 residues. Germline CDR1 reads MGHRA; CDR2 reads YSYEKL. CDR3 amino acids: CASSQDTGVRGFYGYTF. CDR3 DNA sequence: TGCGCCAGCAGCCAAGATACCGGGGTCAGGGGCTTCTATGGCTACACCTTC.

For the CDR3, the DNA is TGTGCCAGCAGCCGGTCGCGGGGAACTGAAGCTTTCTTT. This encodes CASSRSRGTEAFF. The genes are TRBV7-6 and TRBJ1-1; D gene unclear. This CDR3 has 13 amino acids. Germline-derived CDR1 and CDR2 are SGHVS and FNYEAQ. V lost 5 bases to trimming and J lost 5 bases, with 12 bases between them.

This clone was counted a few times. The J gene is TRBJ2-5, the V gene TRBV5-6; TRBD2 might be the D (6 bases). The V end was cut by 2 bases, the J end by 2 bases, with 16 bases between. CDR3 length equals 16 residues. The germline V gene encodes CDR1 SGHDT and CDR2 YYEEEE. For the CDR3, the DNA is TGTGCCAGCAGCTTTGCCACGGGGACTCATCAAGAGACCCAGTACTTC. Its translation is CASSFATGTHQETQYF.

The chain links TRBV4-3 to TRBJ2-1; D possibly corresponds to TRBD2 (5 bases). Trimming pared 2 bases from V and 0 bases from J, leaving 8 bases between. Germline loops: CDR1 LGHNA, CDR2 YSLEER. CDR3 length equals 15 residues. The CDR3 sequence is CASSQLAISYNEQFF. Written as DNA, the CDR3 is TGCGCCAGCAGCCAACTAGCCATCTCCTACAATGAGCAGTTCTTC.

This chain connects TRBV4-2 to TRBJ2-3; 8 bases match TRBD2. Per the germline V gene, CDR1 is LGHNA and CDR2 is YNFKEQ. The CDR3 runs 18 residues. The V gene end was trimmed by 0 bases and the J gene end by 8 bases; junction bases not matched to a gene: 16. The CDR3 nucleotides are TGTGCCAGCAGCCAAGAGACGATGGCAGCGGGAGTAGGGGTTACGCAGTATTTT. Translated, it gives CASSQETMAAGVGVTQYF.

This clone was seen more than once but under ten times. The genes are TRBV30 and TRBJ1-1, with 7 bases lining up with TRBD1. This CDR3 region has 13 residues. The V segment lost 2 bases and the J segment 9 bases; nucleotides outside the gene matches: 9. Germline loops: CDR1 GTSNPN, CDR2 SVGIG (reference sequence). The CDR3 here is CAWSLSRDSQAFF. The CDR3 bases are TGTGCCTGGAGTTTGTCAAGGGACAGTCAAGCTTTCTTT. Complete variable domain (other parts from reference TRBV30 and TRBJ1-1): SQTIHQWPATLVQPVGSPLSLECTVEGTSNPNLYWYRQAAGRGLQLLFYSVGIGQISSEVPQNLSASRPQDRQFILSSKKLLLSDSGFYLCAWSLSRDSQAFFGQGTRLTVV.

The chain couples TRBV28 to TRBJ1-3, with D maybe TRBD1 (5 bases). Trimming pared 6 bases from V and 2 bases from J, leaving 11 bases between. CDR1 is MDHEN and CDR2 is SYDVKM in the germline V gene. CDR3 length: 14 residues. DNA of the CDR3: TGTGCCAGCAGCGCGCCGGGGGCTGGAAACACCATATATTTT. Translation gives CASSAPGAGNTIYF.

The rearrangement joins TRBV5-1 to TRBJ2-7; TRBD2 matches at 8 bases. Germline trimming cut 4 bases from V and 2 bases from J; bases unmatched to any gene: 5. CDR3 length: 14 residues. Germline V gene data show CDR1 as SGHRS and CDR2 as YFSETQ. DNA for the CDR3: TGCGCCAGCAGCGCGGGGGGCTATACCTACGAGCAGTACTTC. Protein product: CASSAGGYTYEQYF.

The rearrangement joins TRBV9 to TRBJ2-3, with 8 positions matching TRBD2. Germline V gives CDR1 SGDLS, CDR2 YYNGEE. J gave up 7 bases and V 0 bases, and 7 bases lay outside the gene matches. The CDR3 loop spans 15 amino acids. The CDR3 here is CASSVVVSGSNTQYF. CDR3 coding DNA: TGTGCCAGCAGCGTAGTTGTCAGCGGGAGTAATACGCAGTATTTT. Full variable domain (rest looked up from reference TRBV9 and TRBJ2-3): DSGVTQTPKHLITATGQRVTLRCSPRSGDLSVYWYQQSLDQGLQFLIQYYNGEERAKGNILERFSAQQFPDLHSELNLSSLELGDSALYFCASSVVVSGSNTQYFGPGTRLTVL.

CDR3 DNA: TGTGCCTGGGGTTCTAGGTTAGATACGCAGTATTTT. It is translated as CAWGSRLDTQYF. This chain links TRBV30 with TRBJ2-3; D is uncertain. V was trimmed by 5 bases and J by 5 bases, leaving 11 bases between them. Per germline, CDR1 GTSNPN and CDR2 SVGIG (reference sequence). This CDR3 region has 12 residues.

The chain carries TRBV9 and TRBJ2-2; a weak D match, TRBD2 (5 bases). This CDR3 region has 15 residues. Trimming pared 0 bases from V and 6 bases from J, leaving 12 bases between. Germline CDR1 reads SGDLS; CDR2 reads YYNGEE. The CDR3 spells CASSVEGLEAGELFF. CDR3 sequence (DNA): TGTGCCAGCAGCGTAGAGGGTTTGGAGGCCGGGGAGCTGTTTTTT.

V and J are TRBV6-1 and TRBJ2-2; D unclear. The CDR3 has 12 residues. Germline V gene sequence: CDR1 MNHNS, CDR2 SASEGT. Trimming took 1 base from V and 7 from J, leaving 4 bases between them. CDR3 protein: CASSEGLGELFF. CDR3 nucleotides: TGTGCCAGCAGTGAAGGGCTCGGGGAGCTGTTTTTT.

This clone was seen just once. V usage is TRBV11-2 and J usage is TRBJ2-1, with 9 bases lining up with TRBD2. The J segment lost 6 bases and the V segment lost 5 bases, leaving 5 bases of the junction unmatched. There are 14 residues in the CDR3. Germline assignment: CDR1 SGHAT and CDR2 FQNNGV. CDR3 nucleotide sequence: TGTGCCAGCAGCGAGCCGGGACTAGCCAATGAGCAGTTCTTC. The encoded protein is CASSEPGLANEQFF.

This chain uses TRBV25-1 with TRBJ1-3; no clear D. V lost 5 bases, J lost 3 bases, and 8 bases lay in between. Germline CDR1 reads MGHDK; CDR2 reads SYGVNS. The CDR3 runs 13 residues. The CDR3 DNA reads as TGTGCCAGCAGTCTAGAGGGTGGAAACACCATATATTTT. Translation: CASSLEGGNTIYF.

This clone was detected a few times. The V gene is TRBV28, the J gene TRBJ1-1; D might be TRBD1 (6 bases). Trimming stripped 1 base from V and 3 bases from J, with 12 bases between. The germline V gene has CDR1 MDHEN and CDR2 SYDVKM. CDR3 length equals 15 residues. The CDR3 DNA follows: TGTGCCAGCAGTTTATCCGGGACACGGGACACTGAAGCTTTCTTT. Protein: CASSLSGTRDTEAFF.

In DNA form, the CDR3 reads TGTGCCAGCAGTGAACAGGGGGCAACTGAAGCTTTCTTT. Residues: CASSEQGATEAFF. The genes are TRBV6-4 and TRBJ1-1; 9 nucleotides line up with TRBD1. With 3 bases clipped from V and 5 bases from J, the junction kept 1 base outside the gene matches. The CDR3 contains 13 residues. The germline V gene has CDR1 MRHNA and CDR2 SNTAGT.

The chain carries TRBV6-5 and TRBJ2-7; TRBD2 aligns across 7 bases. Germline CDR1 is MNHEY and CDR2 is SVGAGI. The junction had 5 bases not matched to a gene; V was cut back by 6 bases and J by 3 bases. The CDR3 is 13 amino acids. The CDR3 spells CASSRTSHYEQYF. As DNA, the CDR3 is TGTGCCAGCAGCCGGACTAGTCACTACGAGCAGTACTTC.

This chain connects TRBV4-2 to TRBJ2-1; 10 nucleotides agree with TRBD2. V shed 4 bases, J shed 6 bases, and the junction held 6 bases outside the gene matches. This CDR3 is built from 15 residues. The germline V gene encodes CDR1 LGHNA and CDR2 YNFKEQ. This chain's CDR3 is CASSLGLAVTNEQFF. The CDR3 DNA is TGTGCCAGCAGCCTTGGACTAGCGGTTACCAATGAGCAGTTCTTC.